The T cell receptor (beta chain) described here comes from a study of shared clonotypes between healthy human individuals. Notes on the study in general: What naive subsets generally showed was a larger estimated richness than memory subsets showed. The donor pool, a small one, limited the genetic and exposure-history diversity represented.

As for this clone: The target antigen is unknown.

When replicate PCRs were run on sorted subsets, they used 200 to 250 ng DNA, about 30,000 T cell genomes. Only in-frame clones appear in the TCRdb table, and some are missing; sequencing was by immunoSEQ multiplex PCR. The data hold around 2.3 million clones, with 95% observed a single time. The V and J ends lost 1 base and 2 bases respectively, with 8 bases between them. CDR1 and CDR2 from the germline V gene are SNHLY and FYNNEI. The CDR3 has 15 amino acids. Researchers partitioned CD4+ cells into CD45RA+ naive and CD45RA-negative memory subsets. Sequencing was done on a sample of naive CD4+ T cells sorted from blood. Subset in this sample: CD45RA+ positively selected. The chain joins TRBV2 to TRBJ2-2; weak D call: TRBD2 (5 bases). The receptor was derived from a man younger than 35 in good health. CDR3 loop: CASSEERANTGELFF. In DNA, the CDR3 is TGTGCCAGCAGTGAAGAGAGGGCTAACACCGGGGAGCTGTTTTTT. The whole variable domain, filled in from reference TRBV2 and TRBJ2-2, reads EPEVTQTPSHQVTQMGQEVILRCVPISNHLYFYWYRQILGQKVEFLVSFYNNEISEKSEIFDDQFSVERPDGSNFTLKIRSTKLEDSAMYFCASSEERANTGELFFGEGSRLTVL.